The table lists the clone carrying this TCR beta chain with a few counts. From the 5' RACE reads, TCRdb called clonotypes with MiXCR, one entry per CDR3 protein. The data contain under 150,000 distinct CDR3 sequences, about 15% of them singletons. This entry is derived from a study of T cells after yellow fever vaccination. The CDR3 totals 14 residues. In germline, CDR1 is SEHNR, CDR2 FQNEAQ (reference sequence). The ends were cut back, 0 bases at V and 10 bases at J, with 13 bases in the middle. The sequence came from a man aged 18 to 35 who received the YFV17D yellow fever vaccine. Source: CD8+ T cells sorted from PBMCs, taken 5 days after the yellow fever booster vaccination. The chain uses TRBV7-9 and TRBJ2-1; D gene ambiguous. CDR3: CASSLALEPVEQFF. DNA for the CDR3: TGTGCCAGCAGCTTAGCGCTAGAGCCCGTGGAGCAGTTCTTC.